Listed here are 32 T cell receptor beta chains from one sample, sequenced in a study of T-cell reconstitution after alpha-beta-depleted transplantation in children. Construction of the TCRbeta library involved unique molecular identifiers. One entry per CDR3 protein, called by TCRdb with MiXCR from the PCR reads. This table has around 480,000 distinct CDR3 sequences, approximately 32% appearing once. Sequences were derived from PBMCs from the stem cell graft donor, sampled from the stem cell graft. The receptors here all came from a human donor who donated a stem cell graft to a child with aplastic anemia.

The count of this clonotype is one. The CDR3 is CASSLEGIWEQYF. In DNA form, the CDR3 reads TGCGCCAGCAGCTTGGAGGGGATCTGGGAGCAGTACTTC. The rearrangement links TRBV5-1 to TRBJ2-7; a possible D gene is TRBD1 (5 bases). Trimming pared 0 bases from V and 7 bases from J, leaving 11 bases between. CDR1 and CDR2 (germline): SGHRS, YFSETQ. The CDR3 has 13 residues.

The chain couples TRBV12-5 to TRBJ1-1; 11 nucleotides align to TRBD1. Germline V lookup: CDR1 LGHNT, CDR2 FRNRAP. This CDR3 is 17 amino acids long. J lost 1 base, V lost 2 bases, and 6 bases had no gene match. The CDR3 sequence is CASGLTRTGGWNTEAFF. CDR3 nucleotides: TGTGCTAGTGGTTTGACTCGGACAGGGGGCTGGAACACTGAAGCTTTCTTT.

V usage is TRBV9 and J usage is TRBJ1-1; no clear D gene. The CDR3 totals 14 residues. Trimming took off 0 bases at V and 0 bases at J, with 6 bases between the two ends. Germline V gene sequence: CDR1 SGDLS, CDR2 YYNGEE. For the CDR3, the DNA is TGTGCCAGCAGCGTAGGCACCCTGAACACTGAAGCTTTCTTT. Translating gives CASSVGTLNTEAFF.

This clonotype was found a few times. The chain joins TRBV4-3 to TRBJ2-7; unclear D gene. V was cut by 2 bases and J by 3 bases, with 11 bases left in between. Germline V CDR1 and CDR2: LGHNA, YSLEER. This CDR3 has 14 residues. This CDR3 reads CASSQTHTSYEQYF. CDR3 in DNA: TGCGCCAGCAGCCAAACTCATACGAGCTACGAGCAGTACTTC.

The CDR3 here is CASSPTSGNYNEQFF. In nucleotides, the CDR3 is TGTGCCAGCTCACCGACTAGCGGGAATTACAATGAGCAGTTCTTC. This rearrangement joins TRBV18 to TRBJ2-1, with 11 positions matching TRBD2. There are 15 residues in the CDR3. The germline CDR1 and CDR2 sequences are KGHSH and LQKENI. J gave up 4 bases and V 3 bases, and 2 bases lay outside the gene matches.

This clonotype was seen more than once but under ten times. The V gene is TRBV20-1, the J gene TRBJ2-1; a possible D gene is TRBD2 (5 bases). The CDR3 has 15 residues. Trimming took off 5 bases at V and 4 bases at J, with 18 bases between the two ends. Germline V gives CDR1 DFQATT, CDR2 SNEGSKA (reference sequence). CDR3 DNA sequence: TGCAGTGCTGCCCGGGTTAGCGAGGGATACAATGAGCAGTTCTTC. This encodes CSAARVSEGYNEQFF.

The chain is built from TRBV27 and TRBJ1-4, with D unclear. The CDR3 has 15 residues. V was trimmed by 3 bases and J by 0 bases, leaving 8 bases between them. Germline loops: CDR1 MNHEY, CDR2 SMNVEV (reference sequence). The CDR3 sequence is CASSFEAATNEKLFF. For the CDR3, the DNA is TGTGCCAGCAGTTTCGAGGCAGCAACTAATGAAAAACTGTTTTTT. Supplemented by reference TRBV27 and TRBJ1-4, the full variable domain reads EAQVTQNPRYLITVTGKKLTVTCSQNMNHEYMSWYRQDPGLGLRQIYYSMNVEVTDKGDVPEGYKVSRKEKRNFPLILESPSPNQTSLYFCASSFEAATNEKLFFGSGTQLSVL.

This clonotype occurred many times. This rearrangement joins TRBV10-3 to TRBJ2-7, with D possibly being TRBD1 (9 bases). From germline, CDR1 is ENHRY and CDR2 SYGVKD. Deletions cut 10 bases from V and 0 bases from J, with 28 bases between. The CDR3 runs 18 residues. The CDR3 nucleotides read TGTGCCACGCTGACGGGACAGGGTGGCGGGACTAGCTCCTACGAGCAGTACGTC. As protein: CATLTGQGGGTSSYEQYV.

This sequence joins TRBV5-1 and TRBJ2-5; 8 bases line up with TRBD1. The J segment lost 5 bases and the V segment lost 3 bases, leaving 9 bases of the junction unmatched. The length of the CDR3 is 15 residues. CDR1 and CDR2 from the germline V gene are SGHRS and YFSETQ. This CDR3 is CASSYGTGGLETQYF. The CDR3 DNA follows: TGCGCCAGCAGCTACGGGACAGGAGGACTCGAGACCCAGTACTTC.

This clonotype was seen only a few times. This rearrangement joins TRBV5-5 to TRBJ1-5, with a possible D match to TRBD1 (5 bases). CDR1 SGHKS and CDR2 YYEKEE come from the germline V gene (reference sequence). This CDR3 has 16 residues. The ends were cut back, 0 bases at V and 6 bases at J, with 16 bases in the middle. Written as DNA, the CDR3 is TGTGCCAGCAGCTTGGGGGTGGACACCTCAGGTCAGCCCCAGCATTTT. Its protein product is CASSLGVDTSGQPQHF.

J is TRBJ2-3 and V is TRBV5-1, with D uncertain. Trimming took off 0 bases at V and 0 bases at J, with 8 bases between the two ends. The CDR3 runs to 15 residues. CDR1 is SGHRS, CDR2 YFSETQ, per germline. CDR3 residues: CASSLESYSTDTQYF. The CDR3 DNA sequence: TGCGCCAGCAGCTTGGAGTCGTATAGCACAGATACGCAGTATTTT.

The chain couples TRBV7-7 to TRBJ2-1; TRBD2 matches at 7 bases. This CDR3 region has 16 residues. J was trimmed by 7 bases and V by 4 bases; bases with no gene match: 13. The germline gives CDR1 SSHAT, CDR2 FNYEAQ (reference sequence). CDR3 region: CASSSQEGGGWNEQFF. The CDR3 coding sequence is TGTGCCAGCAGCTCCCAAGAGGGCGGGGGTTGGAATGAGCAGTTCTTC. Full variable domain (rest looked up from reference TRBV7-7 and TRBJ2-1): GAGVSQSPRYKVTKRGQDVTLRCDPISSHATLYWYQQALGQGPEFLTYFNYEAQPDKSGLPSDRFSAERPEGSISTLTIQRTEQRDSAMYRCASSSQEGGGWNEQFFGPGTRLTVL.

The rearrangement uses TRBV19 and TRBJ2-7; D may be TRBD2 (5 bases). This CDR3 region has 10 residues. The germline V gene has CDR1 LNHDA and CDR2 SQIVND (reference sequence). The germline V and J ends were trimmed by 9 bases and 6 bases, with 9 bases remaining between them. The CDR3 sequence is CASPGIEQYV. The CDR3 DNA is TGTGCCAGCCCCGGGATCGAGCAGTACGTC.

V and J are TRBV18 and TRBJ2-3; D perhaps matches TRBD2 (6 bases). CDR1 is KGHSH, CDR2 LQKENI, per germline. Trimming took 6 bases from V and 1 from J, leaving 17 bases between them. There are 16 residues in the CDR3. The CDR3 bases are TGTGCCAGCTCGTACCGGAGCGGGTCTGGCACAGATACGCAGTATTTT. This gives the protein CASSYRSGSGTDTQYF.

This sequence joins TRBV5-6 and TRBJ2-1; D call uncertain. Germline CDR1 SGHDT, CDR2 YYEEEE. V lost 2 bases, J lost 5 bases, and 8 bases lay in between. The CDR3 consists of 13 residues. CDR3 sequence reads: CASSLWLHNEQFF. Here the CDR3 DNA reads TGTGCCAGCAGCTTATGGCTGCACAATGAGCAGTTCTTC.

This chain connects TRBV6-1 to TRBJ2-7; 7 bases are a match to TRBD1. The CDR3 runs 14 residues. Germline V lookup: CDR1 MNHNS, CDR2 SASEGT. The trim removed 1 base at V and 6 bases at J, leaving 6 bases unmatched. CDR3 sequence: CASSEGTGRAEQYF. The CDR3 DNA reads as TGTGCCAGCAGTGAAGGGACAGGTAGGGCCGAGCAGTACTTC.

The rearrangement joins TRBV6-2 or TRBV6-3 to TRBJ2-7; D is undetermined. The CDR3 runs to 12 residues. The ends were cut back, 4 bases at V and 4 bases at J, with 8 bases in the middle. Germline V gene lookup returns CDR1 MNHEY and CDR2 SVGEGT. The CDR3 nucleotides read TGTGCCAGCAGTTCACGAATGTACGAGCAGTACGTC. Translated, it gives CASSSRMYEQYV.

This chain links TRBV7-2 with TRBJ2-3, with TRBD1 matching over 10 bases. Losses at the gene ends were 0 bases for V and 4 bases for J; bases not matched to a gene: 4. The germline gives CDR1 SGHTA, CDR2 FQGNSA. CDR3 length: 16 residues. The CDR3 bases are TGTGCCAGCAGCTTAGCGAGACAGGGGGCGTCAGATACGCAGTATTTT. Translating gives CASSLARQGASDTQYF.

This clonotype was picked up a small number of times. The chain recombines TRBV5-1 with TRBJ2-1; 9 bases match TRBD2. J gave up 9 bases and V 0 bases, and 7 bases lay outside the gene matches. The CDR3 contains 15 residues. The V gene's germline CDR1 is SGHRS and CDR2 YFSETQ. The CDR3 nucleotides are TGCGCCAGCAGCTTGGTGAGCGGGAGGATAGCTGAGCAGTTCTTC. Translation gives CASSLVSGRIAEQFF.

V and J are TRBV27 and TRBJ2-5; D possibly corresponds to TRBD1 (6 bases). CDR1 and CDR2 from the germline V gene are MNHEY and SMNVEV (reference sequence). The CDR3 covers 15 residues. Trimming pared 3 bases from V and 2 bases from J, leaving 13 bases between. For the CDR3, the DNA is TGTGCCAGCAGTTTGGTCCGACAGGATCAAGAGACCCAGTACTTC. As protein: CASSLVRQDQETQYF.

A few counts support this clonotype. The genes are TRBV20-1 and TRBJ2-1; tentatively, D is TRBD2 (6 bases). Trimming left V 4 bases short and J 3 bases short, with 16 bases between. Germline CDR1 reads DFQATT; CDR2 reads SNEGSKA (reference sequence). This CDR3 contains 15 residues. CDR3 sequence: CSAIGERVYYNEQFF. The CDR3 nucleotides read TGCAGTGCTATTGGGGAGCGGGTATACTACAATGAGCAGTTCTTC.

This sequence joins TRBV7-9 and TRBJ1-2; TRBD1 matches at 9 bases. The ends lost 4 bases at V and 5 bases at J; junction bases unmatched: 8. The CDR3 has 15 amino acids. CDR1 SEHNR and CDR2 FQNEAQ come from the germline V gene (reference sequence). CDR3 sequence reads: CASSSDKTGGYGYTF. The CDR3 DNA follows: TGTGCCAGCAGCTCCGATAAGACAGGGGGGTATGGCTACACCTTC.

This chain's CDR3 is CASSSKGQTMNTEAFF. DNA of the CDR3: TGCGCCAGCAGCTCGAAGGGACAAACTATGAACACTGAAGCTTTCTTT. The chain couples TRBV5-1 to TRBJ1-1, with D tentatively TRBD1 (6 bases). Germline V CDR1 and CDR2: SGHRS, YFSETQ. There are 16 residues in the CDR3. With 3 bases removed from V and 0 bases from J, the gap between germline ends came to 15 bases. The complete variable domain, with remaining parts taken from reference TRBV5-1 and TRBJ1-1, reads KAGVTQTPRYLIKTRGQQVTLSCSPISGHRSVSWYQQTPGQGLQFLFEYFSETQRNKGNFPGRFSGRQFSNSRSEMNVSTLELGDSALYLCASSSKGQTMNTEAFFGQGTRLTVV.

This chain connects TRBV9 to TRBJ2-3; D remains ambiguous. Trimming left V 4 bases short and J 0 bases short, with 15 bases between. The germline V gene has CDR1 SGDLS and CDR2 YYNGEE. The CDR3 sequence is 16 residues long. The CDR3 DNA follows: TGTGCCAGCAGCTCCCTTGATTTGACGAGCACAGATACGCAGTATTTT. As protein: CASSSLDLTSTDTQYF.

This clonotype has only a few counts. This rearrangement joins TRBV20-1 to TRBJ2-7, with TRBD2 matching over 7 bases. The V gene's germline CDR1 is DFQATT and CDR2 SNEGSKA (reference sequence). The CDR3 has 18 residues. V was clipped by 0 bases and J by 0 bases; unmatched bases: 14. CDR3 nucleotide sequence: TGCAGTGCTAGAGAATTGAGCGGGGCTAGCGGCGTCTCCTACGAGCAGTACGTC. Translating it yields CSARELSGASGVSYEQYV.

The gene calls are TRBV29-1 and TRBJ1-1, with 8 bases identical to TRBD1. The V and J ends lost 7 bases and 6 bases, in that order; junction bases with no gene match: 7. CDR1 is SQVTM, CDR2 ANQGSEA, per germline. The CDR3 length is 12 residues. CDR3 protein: CSAEDRVAEAFF. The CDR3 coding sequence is TGCAGCGCTGAGGACAGGGTGGCTGAAGCTTTCTTT.

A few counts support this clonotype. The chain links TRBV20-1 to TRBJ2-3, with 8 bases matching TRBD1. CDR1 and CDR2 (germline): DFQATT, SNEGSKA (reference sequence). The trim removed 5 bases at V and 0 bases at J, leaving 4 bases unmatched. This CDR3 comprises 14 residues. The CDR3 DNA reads TGCAGTGCTTTGACAGGGGATAGCACAGATACGCAGTATTTT. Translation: CSALTGDSTDTQYF.

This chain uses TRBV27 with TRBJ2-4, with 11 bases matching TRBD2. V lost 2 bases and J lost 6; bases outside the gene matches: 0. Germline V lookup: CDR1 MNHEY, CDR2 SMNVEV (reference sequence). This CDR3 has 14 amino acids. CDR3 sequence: CASSLGTSGNIQYF. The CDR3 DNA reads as TGTGCCAGCAGTTTAGGGACTAGCGGAAACATTCAGTACTTC.

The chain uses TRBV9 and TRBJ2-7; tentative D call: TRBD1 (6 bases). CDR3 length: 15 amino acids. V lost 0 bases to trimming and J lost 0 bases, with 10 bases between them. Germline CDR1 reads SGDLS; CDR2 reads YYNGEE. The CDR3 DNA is TGTGCCAGCAGCGTAGGAACAGGGACCTCCTACGAGCAGTACTTC. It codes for CASSVGTGTSYEQYF. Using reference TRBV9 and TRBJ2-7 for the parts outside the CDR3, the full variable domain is DSGVTQTPKHLITATGQRVTLRCSPRSGDLSVYWYQQSLDQGLQFLIQYYNGEERAKGNILERFSAQQFPDLHSELNLSSLELGDSALYFCASSVGTGTSYEQYFGPGTRLTVT.

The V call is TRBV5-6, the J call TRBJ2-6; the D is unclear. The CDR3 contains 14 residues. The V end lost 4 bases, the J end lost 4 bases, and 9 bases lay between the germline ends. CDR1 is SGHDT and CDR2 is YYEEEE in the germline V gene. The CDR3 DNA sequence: TGTGCCAGCAGCCTGGATCGGGGGGCCAACGTCCTGACTTTC. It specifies CASSLDRGANVLTF.

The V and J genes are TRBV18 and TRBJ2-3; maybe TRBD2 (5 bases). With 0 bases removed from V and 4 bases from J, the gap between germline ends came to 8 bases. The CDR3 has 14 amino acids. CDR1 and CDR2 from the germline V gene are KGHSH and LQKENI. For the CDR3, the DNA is TGTGCCAGCTCACCACCGCAGAGGGCAGATACGCAGTATTTT. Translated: CASSPPQRADTQYF.

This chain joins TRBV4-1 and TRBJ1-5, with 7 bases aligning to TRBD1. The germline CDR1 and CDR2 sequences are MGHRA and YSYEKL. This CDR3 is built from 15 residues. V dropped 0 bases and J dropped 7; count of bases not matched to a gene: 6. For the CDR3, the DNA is TGCGCCAGCAGCCAAGAACTACAGGGGTACCAGCCCCAGCATTTT. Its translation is CASSQELQGYQPQHF.